What follows are 2 T cell receptor beta chains derived from one specimen sequenced in a study of blood T cell repertoires in COVID-19 (dated by TCRdb to between 2020 and 2021). Libraries were constructed by the immunoSEQ multiplex PCR assay. Entries here come from immuneACCESS through TCRdb and include only in-frame sequences with V and J called. Some clones fail to appear in such tables; in the studies checked, an unresolved V gene covers under half of the shortfall, and the cause of the remainder is unknown. The sample table holds approximately 270,000 clones, of which around 89% were seen once. The ten top clones hold roughly 0.8% of the sample. The sequenced sample was peripheral blood. The receptors were gathered from a man between 25 and 39 years old with acute or convalescent COVID-19.

The DNA of the CDR3 is TGTGCCAGCAGTCTACCGGGGACAGGGCGAAACATTCAGTACTTC. It translates to CASSLPGTGRNIQYF. This sequence joins TRBV28 and TRBJ2-4; TRBD1 agrees at 9 bases. This CDR3 contains 15 residues. CDR1 MDHEN and CDR2 SYDVKM come from the germline V gene. V gave up 5 bases and J gave up 6 bases; unmatched junction bases: 8.

The chain links TRBV10-3 to TRBJ1-6; TRBD1 might be the D (6 bases). V dropped 0 bases and J dropped 6 bases, with 9 bases sitting between them. Germline V gives CDR1 ENHRY, CDR2 SYGVKD. The CDR3 is 15 residues long. In DNA form, the CDR3 reads TGTGCCATCAGTGAGTCGCCGGACAGTAATTCACCCCTCCACTTT. The encoded protein is CAISESPDSNSPLHF.